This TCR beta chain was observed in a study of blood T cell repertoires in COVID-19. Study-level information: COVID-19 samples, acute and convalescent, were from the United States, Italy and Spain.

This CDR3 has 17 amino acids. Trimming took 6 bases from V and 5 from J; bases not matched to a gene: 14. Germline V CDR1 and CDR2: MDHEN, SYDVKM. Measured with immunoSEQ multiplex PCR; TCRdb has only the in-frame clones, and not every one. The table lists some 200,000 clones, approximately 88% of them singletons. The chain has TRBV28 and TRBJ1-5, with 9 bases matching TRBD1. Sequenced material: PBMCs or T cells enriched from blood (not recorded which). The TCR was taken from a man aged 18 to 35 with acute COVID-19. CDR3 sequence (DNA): TGTGCCAGCAGGCCAGGAGGCCACAGGGGGCTGGATCAGCCCCAGCATTTT. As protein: CASRPGGHRGLDQPQHF.